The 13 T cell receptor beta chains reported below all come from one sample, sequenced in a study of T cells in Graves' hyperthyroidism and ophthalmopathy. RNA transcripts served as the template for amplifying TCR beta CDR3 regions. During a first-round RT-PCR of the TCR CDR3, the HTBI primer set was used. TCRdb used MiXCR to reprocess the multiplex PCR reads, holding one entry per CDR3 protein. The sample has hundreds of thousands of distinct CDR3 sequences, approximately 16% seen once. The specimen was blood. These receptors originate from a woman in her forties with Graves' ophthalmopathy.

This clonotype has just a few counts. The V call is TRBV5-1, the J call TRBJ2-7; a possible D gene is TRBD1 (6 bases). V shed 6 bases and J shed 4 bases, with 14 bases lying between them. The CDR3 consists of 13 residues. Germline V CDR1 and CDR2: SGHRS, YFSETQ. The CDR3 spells CASKGTPTYEQYF. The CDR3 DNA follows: TGCGCCAGCAAAGGGACACCTACTTACGAGCAGTACTTC.

The CDR3: CASSQERQGRTGELFF. The CDR3 DNA reads TGCGCCAGCAGCCAAGAGCGACAGGGCCGGACCGGGGAGCTGTTTTTT. The chain joins TRBV4-1 to TRBJ2-2; 7 bases fit TRBD1. CDR1 and CDR2 (germline): MGHRA, YSYEKL. The CDR3 length is 16 residues. With 0 bases clipped from V and 5 bases from J, the junction kept 6 bases outside the gene matches.

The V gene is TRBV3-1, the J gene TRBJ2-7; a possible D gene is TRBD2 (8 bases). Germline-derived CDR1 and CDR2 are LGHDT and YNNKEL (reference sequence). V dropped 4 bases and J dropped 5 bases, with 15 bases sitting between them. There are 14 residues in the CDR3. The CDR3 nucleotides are TGTGCCAGCAGCCCACCGGGAGGGGGCAACGAGCAGTACTTC. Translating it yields CASSPPGGGNEQYF.

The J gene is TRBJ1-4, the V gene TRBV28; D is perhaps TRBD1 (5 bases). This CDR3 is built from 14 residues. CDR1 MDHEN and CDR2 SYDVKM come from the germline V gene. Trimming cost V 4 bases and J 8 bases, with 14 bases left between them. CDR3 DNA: TGTGCCAGCAGTTGGTCACTTGGGGGGGAAAAACTGTTTTTT. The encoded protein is CASSWSLGGEKLFF.

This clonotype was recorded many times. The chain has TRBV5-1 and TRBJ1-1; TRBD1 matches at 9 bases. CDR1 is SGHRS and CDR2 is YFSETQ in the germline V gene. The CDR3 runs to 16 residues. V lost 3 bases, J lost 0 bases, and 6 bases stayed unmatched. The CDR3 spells CASSSDRGGLNTEAFF. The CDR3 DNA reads TGCGCCAGCAGCTCGGACAGGGGTGGATTGAACACTGAAGCTTTCTTT. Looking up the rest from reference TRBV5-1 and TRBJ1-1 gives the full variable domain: KAGVTQTPRYLIKTRGQQVTLSCSPISGHRSVSWYQQTPGQGLQFLFEYFSETQRNKGNFPGRFSGRQFSNSRSEMNVSTLELGDSALYLCASSSDRGGLNTEAFFGQGTRLTVV.

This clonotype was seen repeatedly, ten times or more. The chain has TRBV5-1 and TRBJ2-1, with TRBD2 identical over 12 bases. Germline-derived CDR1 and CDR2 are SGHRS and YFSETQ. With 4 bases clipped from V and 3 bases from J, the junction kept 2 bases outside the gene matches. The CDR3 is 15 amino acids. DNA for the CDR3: TGCGCCAGCAGCGAGGGACTAGCGGGCTACAATGAGCAGTTCTTC. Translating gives CASSEGLAGYNEQFF.

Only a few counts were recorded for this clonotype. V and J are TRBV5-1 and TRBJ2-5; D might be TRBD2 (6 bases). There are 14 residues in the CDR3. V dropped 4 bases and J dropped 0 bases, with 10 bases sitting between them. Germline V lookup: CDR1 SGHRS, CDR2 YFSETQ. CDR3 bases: TGCGCCAGCAGCACCGGCGGGGACCAAGAGACCCAGTACTTC. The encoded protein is CASSTGGDQETQYF.

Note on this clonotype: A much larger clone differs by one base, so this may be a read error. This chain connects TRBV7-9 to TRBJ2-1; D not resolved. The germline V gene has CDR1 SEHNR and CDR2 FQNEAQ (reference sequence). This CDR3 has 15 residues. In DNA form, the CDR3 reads TGTGCCACCAGCTACATATCGGGTCCCCATGGTGAGCAGTTCTTC. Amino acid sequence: CATSYISGPHGEQFF.

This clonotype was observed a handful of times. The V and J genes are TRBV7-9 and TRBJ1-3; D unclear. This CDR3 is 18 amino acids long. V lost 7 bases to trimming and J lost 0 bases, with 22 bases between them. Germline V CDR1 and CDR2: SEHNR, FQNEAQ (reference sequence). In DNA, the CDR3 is TGTGCCAGCACATTATTCCAGCCCCGCAGCCTCTCTGGAAACACCATATATTTT. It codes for CASTLFQPRSLSGNTIYF.

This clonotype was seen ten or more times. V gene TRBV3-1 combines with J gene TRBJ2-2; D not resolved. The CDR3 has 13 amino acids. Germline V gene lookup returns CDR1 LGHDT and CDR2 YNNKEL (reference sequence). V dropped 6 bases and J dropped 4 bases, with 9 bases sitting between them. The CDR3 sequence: CASSPFSTGELFF. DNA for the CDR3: TGTGCCAGCAGTCCATTCAGCACCGGGGAGCTGTTTTTT.

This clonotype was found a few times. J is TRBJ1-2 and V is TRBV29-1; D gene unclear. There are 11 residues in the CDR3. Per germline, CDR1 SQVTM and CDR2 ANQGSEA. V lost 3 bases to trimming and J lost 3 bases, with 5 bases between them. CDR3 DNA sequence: TGCAGCGTTGAGGCGGACTATGGCTACACCTTC. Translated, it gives CSVEADYGYTF.

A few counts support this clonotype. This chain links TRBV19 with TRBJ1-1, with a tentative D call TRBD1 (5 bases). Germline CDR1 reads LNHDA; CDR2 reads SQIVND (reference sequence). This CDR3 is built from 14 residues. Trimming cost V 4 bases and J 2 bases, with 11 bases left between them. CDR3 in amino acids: CASSTSDSNTEAFF. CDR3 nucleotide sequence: TGTGCCAGTAGTACCTCCGACAGCAACACTGAAGCTTTCTTT.

CDR3 loop: CASRTGSGEQYF. The CDR3 DNA is TGTGCCAGCAGAACAGGTTCGGGGGAGCAGTACTTC. The gene calls are TRBV6-1 and TRBJ2-7; D is tentatively TRBD1 or TRBD2 (5 bases each). V lost 6 bases and J 7 bases, leaving 13 bases between the germline ends. Germline V gene sequence: CDR1 MNHNS, CDR2 SASEGT. The CDR3 sequence is 12 residues long.